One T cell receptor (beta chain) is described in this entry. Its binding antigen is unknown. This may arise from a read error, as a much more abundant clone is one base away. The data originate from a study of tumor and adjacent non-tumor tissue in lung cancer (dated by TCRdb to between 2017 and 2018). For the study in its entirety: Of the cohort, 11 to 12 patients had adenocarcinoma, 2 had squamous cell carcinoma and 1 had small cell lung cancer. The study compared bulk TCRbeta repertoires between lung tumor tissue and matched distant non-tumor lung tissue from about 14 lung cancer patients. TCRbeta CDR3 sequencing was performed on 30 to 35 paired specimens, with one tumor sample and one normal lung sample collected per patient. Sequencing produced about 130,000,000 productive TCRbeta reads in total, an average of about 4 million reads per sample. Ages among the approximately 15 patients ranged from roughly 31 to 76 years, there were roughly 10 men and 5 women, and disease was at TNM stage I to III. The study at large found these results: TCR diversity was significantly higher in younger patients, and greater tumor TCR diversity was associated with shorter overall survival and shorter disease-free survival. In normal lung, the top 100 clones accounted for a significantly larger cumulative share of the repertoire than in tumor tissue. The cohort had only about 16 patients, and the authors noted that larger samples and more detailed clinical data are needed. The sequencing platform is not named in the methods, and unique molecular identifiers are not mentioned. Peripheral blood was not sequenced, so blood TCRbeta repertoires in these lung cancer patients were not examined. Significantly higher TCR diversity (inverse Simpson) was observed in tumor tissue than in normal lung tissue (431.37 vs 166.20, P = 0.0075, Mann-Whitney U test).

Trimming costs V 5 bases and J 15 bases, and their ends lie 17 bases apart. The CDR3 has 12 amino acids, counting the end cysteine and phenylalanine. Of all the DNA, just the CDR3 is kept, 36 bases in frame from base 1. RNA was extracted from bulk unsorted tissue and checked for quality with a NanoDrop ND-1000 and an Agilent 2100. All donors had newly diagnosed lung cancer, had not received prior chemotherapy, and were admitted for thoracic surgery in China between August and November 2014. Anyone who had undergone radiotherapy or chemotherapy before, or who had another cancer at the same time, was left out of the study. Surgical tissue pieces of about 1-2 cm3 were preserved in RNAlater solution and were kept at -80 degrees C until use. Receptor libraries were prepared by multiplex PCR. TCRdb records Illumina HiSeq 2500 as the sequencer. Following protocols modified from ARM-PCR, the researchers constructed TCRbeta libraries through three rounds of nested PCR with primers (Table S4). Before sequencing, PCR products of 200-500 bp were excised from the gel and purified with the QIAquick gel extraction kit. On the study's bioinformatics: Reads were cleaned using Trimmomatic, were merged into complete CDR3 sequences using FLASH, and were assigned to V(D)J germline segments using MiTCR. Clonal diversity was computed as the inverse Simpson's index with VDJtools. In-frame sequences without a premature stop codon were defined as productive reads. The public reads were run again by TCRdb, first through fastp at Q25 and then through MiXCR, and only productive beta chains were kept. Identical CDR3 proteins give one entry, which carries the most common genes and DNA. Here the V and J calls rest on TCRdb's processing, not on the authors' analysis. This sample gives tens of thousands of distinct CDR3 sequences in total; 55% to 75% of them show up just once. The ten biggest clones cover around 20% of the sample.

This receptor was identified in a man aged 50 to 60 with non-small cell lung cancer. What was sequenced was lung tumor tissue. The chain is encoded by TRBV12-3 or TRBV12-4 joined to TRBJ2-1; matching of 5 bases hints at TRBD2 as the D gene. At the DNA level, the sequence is TGTGCCAGCAGTCTACTAGGATCGGGGATGTTCTTC. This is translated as CASSLLGSGMFF.